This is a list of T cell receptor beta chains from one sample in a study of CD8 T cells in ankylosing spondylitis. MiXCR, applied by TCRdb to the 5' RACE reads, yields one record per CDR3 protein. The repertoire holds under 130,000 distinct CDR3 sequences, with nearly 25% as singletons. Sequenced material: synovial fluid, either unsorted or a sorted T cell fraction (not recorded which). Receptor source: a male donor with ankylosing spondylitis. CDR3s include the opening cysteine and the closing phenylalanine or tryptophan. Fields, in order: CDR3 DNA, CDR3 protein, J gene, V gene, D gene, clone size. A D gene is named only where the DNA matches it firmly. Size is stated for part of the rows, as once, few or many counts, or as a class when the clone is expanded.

DNA: TGCGCCAGCAGCCGAGTACTAGCGGGAGGCGCAGATACGCAGTATTTT
CDR3: CASSRVLAGGADTQYF
J: TRBJ2-3
V: TRBV5-1
D: TRBD2
size: many

DNA: TGTGCCAGCAAACCTAGCGGGAGTATCGGGGAGCTGTTTTTT
CDR3: CASKPSGSIGELFF
J: TRBJ2-2
V: TRBV2
D: TRBD2
size: few

DNA: TGCAGCGTTGAACAAGATGAGCCTGAAGCTTTCTTT
CDR3: CSVEQDEPEAFF
J: TRBJ1-1
V: TRBV29-1
D: .
size: few

DNA: TGTGCCAGCAGCAAACGACCGGACAGACACGCTAACTATGGCTACACCTTC
CDR3: CASSKRPDRHANYGYTF
J: TRBJ1-2
V: TRBV21-1
D: .
size: .

DNA: TGCGCCAGCAGCCGGGACAGGGGCGCGGGAAACATTCAGTACTTC
CDR3: CASSRDRGAGNIQYF
J: TRBJ2-4
V: TRBV5-1
D: TRBD1
size: few

DNA: TGCAGTGCTATCAACCCCCAGGGACCCACAGATACGCAGTATTTT
CDR3: CSAINPQGPTDTQYF
J: TRBJ2-3
V: TRBV20-1
D: .
size: many

DNA: TGTGCCATCAGTGACTGGGGACAGAGCAATCAGCCCCAGCATTTT
CDR3: CAISDWGQSNQPQHF
J: TRBJ1-5
V: TRBV10-3
D: TRBD1
size: few

DNA: TGTGCCAGCAGTTACTCCCACGGGGCCACCGGGGAGCTGTTTTTT
CDR3: CASSYSHGATGELFF
J: TRBJ2-2
V: TRBV6-5
D: .
size: .

DNA: TGTGCCGGAGGACGTCTGAACACTGAAGCTTTCTTT
CDR3: CAGGRLNTEAFF
J: TRBJ1-1
V: TRBV2
D: .
size: many

DNA: TGTGCCAGCTCACCAACTGGGGGGAACAATCAGCCCCAGCATTTT
CDR3: CASSPTGGNNQPQHF
J: TRBJ1-5
V: TRBV18
D: .
size: few

DNA: TGTGCCAGCAGCCGGTACAGGGGACACAACACAGATACGCAGTATTTT
CDR3: CASSRYRGHNTDTQYF
J: TRBJ2-3
V: TRBV14
D: TRBD1
size: few

DNA: TGTGCCAGCAGCGACCCGTGGGGCTATGGCTACACCTTC
CDR3: CASSDPWGYGYTF
J: TRBJ1-2
V: TRBV6-1
D: .
size: few

DNA: TGTGCCAGCAGCTTGGGGAGCGGGCCGACGGAGACCCAGTACTTC
CDR3: CASSLGSGPTETQYF
J: TRBJ2-5
V: TRBV11-2
D: .
size: few

DNA: TGTGCCAGCAGCCACTGGGACAGGGTAGAGACCCAGTACTTC
CDR3: CASSHWDRVETQYF
J: TRBJ2-5
V: TRBV5-5
D: TRBD1
size: once

DNA: TGTGCCAGCAGCAGACTAGCGGGGGACACAGATACGCAGTATTTT
CDR3: CASSRLAGDTDTQYF
J: TRBJ2-3
V: TRBV14
D: TRBD2
size: few

DNA: TGTGCCAGCAGGAGGTTGGCCTTTAATGAAAAACTGTTTTTT
CDR3: CASRRLAFNEKLFF
J: TRBJ1-4
V: TRBV6-1
D: .
size: .

DNA: TGTGCCAGCAGCTCTCAAAGGGGTTCGGGCGAGCAGTACTTC
CDR3: CASSSQRGSGEQYF
J: TRBJ2-7
V: TRBV11-3
D: .
size: few

DNA: TGTGCCAGCAGCCCTCCCCAACTAGCGGGAGGAGAAACCGGGGAGCTGTTTTTT
CDR3: CASSPPQLAGGETGELFF
J: TRBJ2-2
V: TRBV13
D: TRBD2
size: .

DNA: TGCAGCGCCACGACAGGGGGCGCTGGCAATGAGCAGTTCTTC
CDR3: CSATTGGAGNEQFF
J: TRBJ2-1
V: TRBV29-1
D: TRBD1
size: .

DNA: TGTGCCACCAGTGATTTGGAATCGGGATTCTATGGCTACACCTTC
CDR3: CATSDLESGFYGYTF
J: TRBJ1-2
V: TRBV24-1
D: .
size: many

DNA: TGTGCCAGCAGTTATCCCTCAGGGCTCTATGGCTACACCTTC
CDR3: CASSYPSGLYGYTF
J: TRBJ1-2
V: TRBV6-5
D: .
size: .

DNA: TGCGCCAGCAGTGCTAACAGGGTTACCTACAATGAGCAGTTCTTC
CDR3: CASSANRVTYNEQFF
J: TRBJ2-1
V: TRBV10-1
D: .
size: .

DNA: TGCGCCAGCAGCCCGGACGTCCCCTCCTACAATGAGCAGTTCTTC
CDR3: CASSPDVPSYNEQFF
J: TRBJ2-1
V: TRBV5-1
D: .
size: .

DNA: TGTGCCAGCAGTGCGGGACAGGGGGCATTCTATGAGCAGTTCTTC
CDR3: CASSAGQGAFYEQFF
J: TRBJ2-1
V: TRBV12-3/TRBV12-4
D: TRBD1
size: few

DNA: TGCGCCAGCAGCTTGGAGTTAGCGGGAGGGATTAAGTTCACAGATACGCAGTATTTT
CDR3: CASSLELAGGIKFTDTQYF
J: TRBJ2-3
V: TRBV5-1
D: TRBD2
size: .

DNA: TGTGCCAGCCAAACCGGGACCCAACTCACAGATACGCAGTATTTT
CDR3: CASQTGTQLTDTQYF
J: TRBJ2-3
V: TRBV6-1
D: .
size: few

DNA: TGCGCCAGCAGCTTCACAGGGGGCTCCTATAATTCACCCCTCCACTTT
CDR3: CASSFTGGSYNSPLHF
J: TRBJ1-6
V: TRBV5-1
D: TRBD1
size: few

DNA: TGCGCCAGTGGACAGGGCATAATGAACACTGAAGCTTTCTTT
CDR3: CASGQGIMNTEAFF
J: TRBJ1-1
V: TRBV5-1
D: TRBD1
size: .

DNA: TGTGCCAGCAATTTGGGGGAGCAGTTCTTC
CDR3: CASNLGEQFF
J: TRBJ2-1
V: TRBV12-3/TRBV12-4
D: .
size: many

DNA: TGTGCCAGCAACTACGGGACTTACTCCTACGAGCAGTACTTC
CDR3: CASNYGTYSYEQYF
J: TRBJ2-7
V: TRBV6-2/TRBV6-3
D: .
size: .

DNA: TGTGCCAGCAGCTTGACACAGGGTGTCTGGACTGAAGCTTTCTTT
CDR3: CASSLTQGVWTEAFF
J: TRBJ1-1
V: TRBV7-6
D: .
size: few

DNA: TGTGCCACCAGCAGAGTGGGGGATAGCAATCAGCCCCAGCATTTT
CDR3: CATSRVGDSNQPQHF
J: TRBJ1-5
V: TRBV15
D: .
size: few

DNA: TGTGCCAGTAGTATAGGACGTTTAACAGATACGCAGTATTTT
CDR3: CASSIGRLTDTQYF
J: TRBJ2-3
V: TRBV19
D: .
size: .

DNA: TGTGCCAGCAGTTCTCGGACGGCGGATGGGACCGGGGAGCTGTTTTTT
CDR3: CASSSRTADGTGELFF
J: TRBJ2-2
V: TRBV27
D: .
size: few

DNA: TGTGCCAGCAGTACTCTACAATTGAACTATGGCTACACCTTC
CDR3: CASSTLQLNYGYTF
J: TRBJ1-2
V: TRBV28
D: .
size: .

DNA: TGTGCCAGCAGTGAAGAGCGAAGTCTAGCGGGACACAATGAGCAGTTCTTC
CDR3: CASSEERSLAGHNEQFF
J: TRBJ2-1
V: TRBV6-1
D: TRBD2
size: .

DNA: TGTGCCAGCAGCTTAGGGACTAGCGGGTTAGCCTACAATGAGCAGTTCTTC
CDR3: CASSLGTSGLAYNEQFF
J: TRBJ2-1
V: TRBV7-2
D: TRBD2
size: .

DNA: TGTGCCAGCAGCAAATACCAGGACAGTTCCTACGAGCAGTACTTC
CDR3: CASSKYQDSSYEQYF
J: TRBJ2-7
V: TRBV21-1
D: .
size: few

DNA: TGTGCTAGTGGTTTGGGGCAGGGGATGGCGGAGACCCAGTACTTC
CDR3: CASGLGQGMAETQYF
J: TRBJ2-5
V: TRBV12-5
D: .
size: few

DNA: TGCAGCGTTGCTCAGATAGTGGGAGATACGCAGTATTTT
CDR3: CSVAQIVGDTQYF
J: TRBJ2-3
V: TRBV29-1
D: .
size: .

DNA: TGCAGTGCTAGATCAGGGACTAGCGGGAGTGGCGAGCAGTACTTC
CDR3: CSARSGTSGSGEQYF
J: TRBJ2-7
V: TRBV20-1
D: TRBD2
size: few

DNA: TGTGCCAGCAGGGAACCTAGCGGTTTCGCAGATACGCAGTATTTT
CDR3: CASREPSGFADTQYF
J: TRBJ2-3
V: TRBV7-2
D: TRBD2
size: .

DNA: TGCAGAGCCTCGGCAGGGCTGCGGACTGAAGCTTTCTTT
CDR3: CRASAGLRTEAFF
J: TRBJ1-1
V: TRBV20-1
D: .
size: few

DNA: TGTGCCAGCAGCCCACGACTCGTTAATCACAATGAGCAGTTCTTC
CDR3: CASSPRLVNHNEQFF
J: TRBJ2-1
V: TRBV7-9
D: .
size: .

DNA: TGTGCCACCAGTGATCCGGGACAGGGGAGCGGGGAGCTGTTTTTT
CDR3: CATSDPGQGSGELFF
J: TRBJ2-2
V: TRBV24-1
D: TRBD1
size: once

DNA: TGTGCCATCAGTGCCCCGACTAGCGGTAACACCGGGGAGCTGTTTTTT
CDR3: CAISAPTSGNTGELFF
J: TRBJ2-2
V: TRBV10-3
D: TRBD2
size: .